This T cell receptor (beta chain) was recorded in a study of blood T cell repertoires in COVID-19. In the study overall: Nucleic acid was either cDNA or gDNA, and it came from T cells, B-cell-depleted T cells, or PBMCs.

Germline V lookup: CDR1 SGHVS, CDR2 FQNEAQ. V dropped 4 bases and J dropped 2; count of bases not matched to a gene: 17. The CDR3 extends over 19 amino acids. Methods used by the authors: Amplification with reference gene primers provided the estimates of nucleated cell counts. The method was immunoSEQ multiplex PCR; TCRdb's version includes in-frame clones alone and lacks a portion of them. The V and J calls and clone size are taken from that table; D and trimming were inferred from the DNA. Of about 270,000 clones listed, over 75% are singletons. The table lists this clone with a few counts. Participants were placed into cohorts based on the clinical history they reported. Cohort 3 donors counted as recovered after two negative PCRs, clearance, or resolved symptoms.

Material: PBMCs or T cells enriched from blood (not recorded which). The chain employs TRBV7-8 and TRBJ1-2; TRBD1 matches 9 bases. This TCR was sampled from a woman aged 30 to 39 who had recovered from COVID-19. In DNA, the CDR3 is TGTGCCAGCAGCTCCGTTAGGACGGACAGGGGTATCTACAACTATGGCTACACCTTC. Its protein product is CASSSVRTDRGIYNYGYTF.